This section outlines one T cell receptor beta chain sequence together with its context. This clone was detected once. The clone's antigen remains unknown. No qualities accompany the bases; no much larger clone lies one base away. This same CDR3 is encoded by further DNA sequences in the sample. This entry belongs to a study of shared clonotypes between healthy human individuals (dated by TCRdb to between 2020 and 2021). For context, the study as a whole: A couple of women and three men aged 18 to 49 years were included in the cohort. For each donor, three plates each were used for CD4 naive and CD4 memory, two plates were used for CD8 naive, and one plate was used for CD8 memory. To estimate repertoire size and how much clonotype sharing occurs between individuals, the study deeply sequenced the blood TCR repertoires of roughly 5 healthy adults. To increase sequencing depth and limit assay-specific biases, different laboratories used diverse techniques to prepare libraries and sequence TCR repertoires. Per donor, leukapheresis produced somewhere between about 0.85 and 9.5 billion PBMCs.

Including the terminal cysteine and phenylalanine, the CDR3 comprises 14 residues. Just the 42-base CDR3 DNA is kept, in frame starting at base 1. The germline V gene provides CDR1 SNHLY and CDR2 FYNNEI. V gives up 4 bases and J gives up 7 bases, and the segment between their germline ends measures 14 bases. Using the deep immunoSEQ assay, TCR CDR3 regions were amplified from genomic DNA by multiplex PCR. Extracted genomic DNA from each cell subset was spread evenly across all wells of several immunoSEQ 96-well plates, with each plate serving as a replicate. Each replicate PCR for sorted subsets received approximately 220 ng genomic DNA, equal to tens of thousands of T cell genomes. The purified libraries were quantified using a Qubit 3.0 fluorometer, sized with a Bioanalyzer 2100, and then quantified again using the KAPA Library Quantification kit. Every immunoSEQ 96-well plate was sequenced on a separate single-read 150-cycle Illumina NextSeq 550 flow cell. As for the original processing: Because the immunoSEQ output held only junctional sequences and lacked quality scores, the filtering could not match the filtering applied to full-length reads. To assign V/J genes and CDR3, sequences were annotated using PyIR, a Python wrapper for IgBLAST v1.9, with IMGT germline references. Reads were removed for weak V/J assignments (E-value above 1e-6), missing CDR3, stop codons, out-of-frame junctions, or ambiguous translated residues. V3J clonotypes were defined by identical inferred V gene, J gene, and CDR3 amino acid sequence. Percentage overlap between repertoires was calculated by dividing the number of shared unique clonotypes by the size of the smaller repertoire. Richness of each repertoire was evaluated using RTK rarefaction, the Chao1 estimator, and Recon v2.1 estimates of unobserved clonotypes. For all TCRbeta clonotypes obtained by the gDNA method from a few donors, generation probabilities were computed with OLGA. Imported from immuneACCESS, the table was reduced by TCRdb to in-frame sequences with V and J called. These copies leave out some clones; in studies compared against another copy, an unresolved V gene accounts for under half, and the cause of the remainder is not known. V, J and clone size derive from that table, while D and trimming were established from the DNA sequence. The sample profile shows 2 million to 2.5 million clones; around 92% of them were found once. The ten largest account for more than 0.35% of the sample.

Overall study results and their limits: Rarefaction of sorted-subset datasets indicated incomplete sequencing despite the large sequencing depth. Higher generation probabilities were observed for clonotypes shared by all four sorted-subset donors than for non-shared clonotypes. The small number of donors limited the genetic and exposure-history diversity represented. Pairwise subsampling led to the expectation that sequencing depth would affect the degree of clonotype sharing among donors. Roughly 5% of naive CD4, 3.5% of naive CD8, 2.3% of memory CD4, and 0.4% of memory CD8 clonotypes were shared across several donors. Estimated clonotype richness was generally larger for naive than for memory subsets. Sampling was limited to blood, and TCR repertoires in tissue likely differ from TCR repertoires in blood.

The donors were healthy, HIV-negative adults who had no recently reported acute infections or vaccinations. Only Caucasian adults living in Nashville, Tennessee, USA were represented among the donors. Magnetic negative selection was used to enrich CD4+ T cells, after which naive cells were positively selected on CD45RA and the negative fraction became the memory subset. Blood was obtained by leukapheresis, after which PBMCs were separated by Ficoll-Histopaque density gradient centrifugation and cryopreserved in liquid nitrogen vapor phase. Analytical flow cytometry was used to check the purity and quantity of every magnetically sorted T cell population. Each sorted fraction had its genomic DNA isolated and then quantified by UV absorbance on a Nanodrop 2000c.

The chain couples TRBV2 to TRBJ1-5; the best D guess is TRBD1, with 5 bases matching. The sequence came from a man aged 18-30 years in good health. Some clones in this sample may be carry-over from other donors' samples. The sequenced sample consisted of naive CD4+ T cells from PBMCs. In the paper's terms, the cell subset or site label means: CD45RA+ positively selected. The CDR3 has the sequence CASSGRLGDQPQHF. The DNA sequence is TGTGCCAGCAGTGGGCGCTTGGGGGACCAGCCCCAGCATTTT.